The 31 T cell receptor beta chains reported below all come from one sample, sequenced in a study of T cells in Graves' hyperthyroidism and ophthalmopathy. From RNA transcripts, TCR beta CDR3 regions were amplified. Carried out on the TCR CDR3, a first-round RT-PCR used the HTBI primer set. One entry per CDR3 protein, called by TCRdb with MiXCR from the multiplex PCR reads. The data show about 600,000 distinct CDR3 sequences, more than 15% seen once. Material for sequencing was blood. Receptors originate from a woman aged 40 to 50 with Graves' ophthalmopathy.

This clonotype was observed at least ten times. The chain uses TRBV18 and TRBJ2-1, with D perhaps matching TRBD1 (7 bases). In germline, CDR1 is KGHSH, CDR2 LQKENI. The CDR3 extends over 17 amino acids. V lost 3 bases to trimming and J lost 2 bases, with 17 bases between them. The CDR3 region is CASSPPAAGGPYNEQFF. CDR3 in DNA: TGTGCCAGCTCACCTCCCGCCGCAGGGGGGCCCTACAATGAGCAGTTCTTC.

V gene TRBV25-1 combines with J gene TRBJ2-3, with TRBD1 identical over 8 bases. This CDR3 region has 16 residues. Germline trimming cut 1 base from V and 2 bases from J; bases unmatched to any gene: 5. CDR1 is MGHDK and CDR2 is SYGVNS in the germline V gene. CDR3 sequence: CASSEWGDRSTDTQYF. DNA of the CDR3: TGTGCCAGCAGTGAATGGGGGGACAGGTCCACAGATACGCAGTATTTT.

The chain joins TRBV12-3 or TRBV12-4 to TRBJ1-2, with a weak D call TRBD1 (5 bases). Trimming took off 4 bases at V and 4 bases at J, with 10 bases between the two ends. The CDR3 extends over 13 amino acids. The CDR3 spells CASSWGTGYGYTF. Written as DNA, the CDR3 is TGTGCCAGCAGTTGGGGGACGGGCTATGGCTACACCTTC.

This clonotype was picked up many times. The CDR3 DNA reads as TGTGCCAGCAGAGCGCGGGACAGGTCCTCTCAGCAGTACTTC. Encoded protein: CASRARDRSSQQYF. The chain has TRBV2 and TRBJ2-7; 8 nucleotides align to TRBD1. The CDR3 runs 14 residues. Germline-derived CDR1 and CDR2 are SNHLY and FYNNEI. Trimming at V came to 6 bases and at J to 8 bases, leaving 12 bases not matched to a gene.

This clonotype was found a few times. This rearrangement joins TRBV11-2 to TRBJ2-7; 9 nucleotides align to TRBD2. Trimming took 0 bases from V and 5 from J; bases not matched to a gene: 11. Germline V gives CDR1 SGHAT, CDR2 FQNNGV. The length of the CDR3 is 17 residues. Here the CDR3 reads CASSLDGVAGGPNEQYF. DNA for the CDR3: TGTGCCAGCAGCTTAGACGGAGTCGCGGGAGGGCCCAACGAGCAGTACTTC.

This clonotype was seen more than once but under ten times. This rearrangement joins TRBV12-3 or TRBV12-4 to TRBJ2-7; D is possibly TRBD1 or TRBD2 (5 bases each). This CDR3 spans 12 amino acids. Trimming pared 9 bases from V and 1 base from J, leaving 10 bases between. The CDR3 sequence: CASRDESYEQYF. The CDR3 region has the DNA TGTGCCAGTCGGGACGAATCCTACGAGCAGTACTTC.

This clonotype was recorded many times. The chain couples TRBV30 to TRBJ2-2, with a possible D match to TRBD1 (5 bases). Germline loops: CDR1 GTSNPN, CDR2 SVGIG (reference sequence). V was cut by 2 bases and J by 5 bases, with 12 bases left in between. The CDR3 covers 14 residues. CDR3 amino acids: CAWSRGSLTGELFF. In DNA, the CDR3 is TGTGCCTGGAGTAGGGGTAGCTTGACCGGGGAGCTGTTTTTT.

This clonotype appeared many times. CDR3 nucleotides: TGTGCCAGCAGTCTCAGGAGTAACTATGGCTACACCTTC. Its protein is CASSLRSNYGYTF. The chain couples TRBV3-1 to TRBJ1-2, with unresolved D. Trimming took off 6 bases at V and 1 base at J, with 9 bases between the two ends. CDR1 LGHDT and CDR2 YNNKEL come from the germline V gene (reference sequence). This CDR3 region has 13 residues.

This clonotype was counted a few times. CDR3 coding DNA: TGTGCCAGCAGCTTAGATGAAAAGGAGACCCAGTACTTC. This sequence encodes CASSLDEKETQYF. The chain combines TRBV11-3 with TRBJ2-5; D is unresolved. The CDR3 length is 13 residues. Trimming took off 0 bases at V and 5 bases at J, with 7 bases between the two ends. CDR1 and CDR2 (germline): SGHNT, YENEEA.

In this sample, this clonotype turned up many times. This chain connects TRBV6-2 or TRBV6-3 to TRBJ1-5; D is perhaps TRBD1 (6 bases). CDR3 length: 15 residues. Looked up from germline, CDR1 is MNHEY and CDR2 is SVGEGT. V lost 6 bases to trimming and J lost 0 bases, with 12 bases between them. CDR3 residues: CASRKGQYSNQPQHF. As DNA, the CDR3 is TGTGCCAGCAGGAAAGGACAGTATAGCAATCAGCCCCAGCATTTT.

This clonotype was seen repeatedly, ten times or more. The V and J genes are TRBV11-2 and TRBJ1-2; unclear D gene. CDR1 is SGHAT, CDR2 FQNNGV, per germline. V was cut by 5 bases and J by 13 bases, with 17 bases left in between. The CDR3 covers 12 residues. CDR3 residues: CASSHPLTGSTF. The DNA of the CDR3 is TGTGCCAGCAGCCATCCCCTGACGGGGTCCACCTTC.

This clonotype was detected ten times or more. The chain has TRBV2 and TRBJ1-1, with unresolved D. The ends were cut back, 4 bases at V and 3 bases at J, with 21 bases in the middle. In germline, CDR1 is SNHLY, CDR2 FYNNEI. CDR3 length: 17 residues. The CDR3 region is CASSAEGWVRLDTEAFF. In DNA, the CDR3 is TGTGCCAGCAGTGCTGAGGGATGGGTGAGGCTGGACACTGAAGCTTTCTTT. Complete variable domain (other parts from reference TRBV2 and TRBJ1-1): EPEVTQTPSHQVTQMGQEVILRCVPISNHLYFYWYRQILGQKVEFLVSFYNNEISEKSEIFDDQFSVERPDGSNFTLKIRSTKLEDSAMYFCASSAEGWVRLDTEAFFGQGTRLTVV.

A few counts support this clonotype. V gene TRBV28 combines with J gene TRBJ1-4; possibly TRBD1 for D (6 bases). The CDR3 is 15 residues long. Germline CDR1 MDHEN, CDR2 SYDVKM. Trimming shortened V by 3 bases and J by 7 bases, and 15 bases separated the two germline ends. In DNA, the CDR3 is TGTGCCAGCAGTTTGGCGGGGGCCTCAGGTGAAAAACTGTTTTTT. Amino acid sequence: CASSLAGASGEKLFF.

This chain connects TRBV6-5 to TRBJ2-1; a possible D gene is TRBD2 (6 bases). Trimming shortened V by 2 bases and J by 8 bases, and 10 bases separated the two germline ends. CDR1 MNHEY and CDR2 SVGAGI come from the germline V gene. The length of the CDR3 is 13 residues. The CDR3 coding sequence is TGTGCCAGCAGTTACCGGTGGGGGGATGAGCAGTTCTTC. It encodes CASSYRWGDEQFF.

A remark on this clonotype: A junction boundary mismatches the germline segment, possibly from a read error. The V and J genes are TRBV12-3 or TRBV12-4 and TRBJ2-7, with 7 bases matching TRBD2. This CDR3 is 13 amino acids long. The CDR3, as DNA: TGTGCCAGTGCCCGAACGGGAGGTTACGGGCAGTACTTC. Translation: CASARTGGYGQYF.

Many counts were recorded for this clonotype. The chain's CDR3 is CASSQGGLPSGQPQHF. The CDR3 DNA is TGTGCCAGCAGCCAGGGGGGACTCCCCTCGGGTCAGCCCCAGCATTTT. The rearrangement links TRBV3-1 to TRBJ1-5; tentative D call: TRBD1 (5 bases). V was cut by 3 bases and J by 6 bases, with 18 bases left in between. CDR3 length equals 16 residues. Germline V gives CDR1 LGHDT, CDR2 YNNKEL (reference sequence).

V gene TRBV12-3 or TRBV12-4 combines with J gene TRBJ1-5, with unresolved D. Deletions cut 7 bases from V and 0 bases from J, with 10 bases between. This CDR3 is built from 14 residues. The CDR3 sequence is CASTQGYSNQPQHF. The DNA for the CDR3 is TGTGCCAGCACGCAAGGGTATAGCAATCAGCCCCAGCATTTT.

The chain carries TRBV7-9 and TRBJ2-3; perhaps TRBD2 as D (6 bases). This CDR3 region has 16 residues. Germline values: CDR1 SEHNR, CDR2 FQNEAQ (reference sequence). Trimming removed 4 bases from V and 0 bases from J, with 14 bases in between. Written as DNA, the CDR3 is TGTGCCAGCAGCTCCCATCTCGGGGGAAGCACAGATACGCAGTATTTT. Protein: CASSSHLGGSTDTQYF.

Many counts were recorded for this clonotype. This chain connects TRBV20-1 to TRBJ2-7; the D gene is possibly TRBD2 (6 bases). Germline V CDR1 and CDR2: DFQATT, SNEGSKA (reference sequence). CDR3 size: 12 residues. V was shortened by 0 bases and J by 6 bases, with 9 bases between the two germline ends. The CDR3 region is CSARDRRGEQYF. The DNA of the CDR3 is TGCAGTGCTAGAGATCGGAGGGGCGAGCAGTACTTC.

This clonotype occurred many times. The chain has TRBV30 and TRBJ2-3; D call uncertain. Trimming stripped 0 bases from V and 3 bases from J, with 7 bases between. The CDR3 length is 13 residues. CDR1 GTSNPN and CDR2 SVGIG come from the germline V gene (reference sequence). Here the CDR3 reads CAWSVGRTDTQYF. The DNA of the CDR3 is TGTGCCTGGAGTGTAGGCAGAACAGATACGCAGTATTTT.

This clonotype was recorded at least ten times. The rearrangement joins TRBV20-1 to TRBJ2-1; 10 bases map to TRBD2. The junction had 13 bases not matched to a gene; V was cut back by 3 bases and J by 8 bases. Germline CDR1 DFQATT, CDR2 SNEGSKA (reference sequence). The CDR3 covers 16 residues. In DNA, the CDR3 is TGCAGTGCTAGGCGACTAGCGGGCCTTGACCCGGATGAGCAGTTCTTC. Protein: CSARRLAGLDPDEQFF.

This clonotype was seen more than once but under ten times. The chain is built from TRBV20-1 and TRBJ2-5; D is perhaps TRBD1 (5 bases). The V gene's germline CDR1 is DFQATT and CDR2 SNEGSKA (reference sequence). This CDR3 has 14 residues. V dropped 7 bases and J dropped 2 bases, with 17 bases sitting between them. The CDR3 region has the DNA TGCAGTGGGAGCGCTGGGGCAGGGCAAGAGACCCAGTACTTC. Its protein product is CSGSAGAGQETQYF.

The chain joins TRBV6-1 to TRBJ2-1, with D tentatively TRBD1 (5 bases). V was shortened by 3 bases and J by 4 bases, with 16 bases between the two germline ends. This CDR3 spans 16 amino acids. Germline V gene sequence: CDR1 MNHNS, CDR2 SASEGT. The CDR3 nucleotides read TGTGCCAGCAGTGACTTCCCGACAGATATTTACAATGAGCAGTTCTTC. Translation: CASSDFPTDIYNEQFF.

This clonotype was observed a handful of times. The J gene is TRBJ2-7, the V gene TRBV2; 9 nucleotides agree with TRBD1. Germline V lookup: CDR1 SNHLY, CDR2 FYNNEI. This CDR3 has 16 residues. V trimming: 6 bases; J trimming: 6 bases; junction bases outside the gene matches: 15. For the CDR3, the DNA is TGTGCCAGCAGCTTGAGAACCGGACAGGGGATGGGCGAGCAGTACTTC. Protein sequence: CASSLRTGQGMGEQYF.

This clonotype has a count of ten or more. A much larger clonotype is one base distant, so this may be a read error. Written as DNA, the CDR3 is TGTGCCAGCTCACCACCGACCACAGATACGCAGTATTTT. Translating it yields CASSPPTTDTQYF. The chain uses TRBV18 and TRBJ2-3; no reliable D call. CDR1 is KGHSH, CDR2 LQKENI, per germline. Trimming cost V 0 bases and J 2 bases, with 3 bases left between them. The CDR3 is made up of 13 amino acids. The whole variable domain, filled in from reference TRBV18 and TRBJ2-3, reads NAGVMQNPRHLVRRRGQEARLRCSPMKGHSHVYWYRQLPEEGLKFMVYLQKENIIDESGMPKERFSAEFPKEGPSILRIQQVVRGDSAAYFCASSPPTTDTQYFGPGTRLTVL.

As to this clonotype: A read error is possible here, since a much larger clone lies one base away. This rearrangement joins TRBV18 to TRBJ2-1; D gene ambiguous. Germline-derived CDR1 and CDR2 are KGHSH and LQKENI. This CDR3 contains 13 residues. The CDR3 spells CASSTIAANEKFF. The CDR3 DNA sequence: TGTGCCAGCTCAACCATTGCCGCCAATGAGAAGTTCTTC.

This clonotype was detected only a few times. The chain employs TRBV15 and TRBJ2-1, with D unclear. Germline V gene data show CDR1 as LNHNV and CDR2 as YYDKDF (reference sequence). This CDR3 has 15 residues. Trimming stripped 2 bases from V and 2 bases from J, with 10 bases between. CDR3 residues: CATSRLNNPYNEQFF. CDR3 sequence (DNA): TGTGCCACCAGCAGATTAAACAACCCCTACAATGAGCAGTTCTTC.

This clonotype showed up just a few times. This chain uses TRBV19 with TRBJ2-5, with a weak D call TRBD2 (6 bases). Germline V gives CDR1 LNHDA, CDR2 SQIVND (reference sequence). The CDR3 is 14 amino acids. Trimming removed 10 bases from V and 7 bases from J, with 22 bases in between. CDR3 sequence (DNA): TGTGCCACCCGCAACGGAGTAGCGGAGGGGACCCAGTACTTC. Its protein is CATRNGVAEGTQYF.

The sample holds a few counts of this clonotype. The CDR3 DNA is TGTGCCAGCAGACCCGAGACAGGGGTCGACGAGCAGTACTTC. Protein: CASRPETGVDEQYF. The gene calls are TRBV6-1 and TRBJ2-7, with 8 bases aligning to TRBD1. J lost 5 bases, V lost 6 bases, and 9 bases had no gene match. The CDR3 is 14 residues long. Germline CDR1 MNHNS, CDR2 SASEGT.

This sequence joins TRBV18 and TRBJ1-6, with TRBD1 identical over 7 bases. The J segment lost 5 bases and the V segment lost 4 bases, leaving 8 bases of the junction unmatched. Germline CDR1 is KGHSH and CDR2 is LQKENI. The CDR3 is 16 amino acids. CDR3 in amino acids: CASSRSAQGDNSPLHF. The CDR3 DNA follows: TGTGCCAGCTCACGATCGGCTCAGGGGGATAATTCACCCCTCCACTTT.

This chain joins TRBV7-9 and TRBJ2-3; D possibly corresponds to TRBD1 (5 bases). V was trimmed by 1 base and J by 2 bases, leaving 16 bases between them. Germline-derived CDR1 and CDR2 are SEHNR and FQNEAQ (reference sequence). The CDR3 loop spans 17 amino acids. The CDR3 is CASSLDRQGRYTDTQYF. The DNA for the CDR3 is TGTGCCAGCAGCTTAGATCGGCAGGGTCGGTACACAGATACGCAGTATTTT.